A single sample is the source of the 29 T cell receptor beta chains below, sequenced in a study of blood T cell repertoires in COVID-19 (dated by TCRdb to the early 2020s). To prepare the library, the immunoSEQ multiplex PCR assay was applied. Here the immuneACCESS table is served through TCRdb, limited to in-frame sequences with V and J called. Missing clones are a known gap in these copies; in checked studies unresolved V genes cover under half, and the rest lacks a known reason. The sample yields fewer than 250,000 clones; approximately 80% were counted once. In total, the top ten clones hold under 11% of the sample. Material for sequencing was peripheral blood. These receptors all come from a woman older than 75 with acute or convalescent COVID-19.

This clone was seen a single time. The CDR3: CASSLQGLAINEQFF. The CDR3 DNA reads as TGTGCCAGCAGCTTACAAGGACTAGCAATCAATGAGCAGTTCTTC. The chain couples TRBV7-8 to TRBJ2-1; 8 bases fit TRBD2. Looked up from germline, CDR1 is SGHVS and CDR2 is FQNEAQ. This CDR3 has 15 amino acids. V trimming: 2 bases; J trimming: 6 bases; junction bases outside the gene matches: 6.

This chain joins TRBV27 and TRBJ1-1; no reliable D call. The CDR3 covers 18 residues. The V end lost 5 bases, the J end lost 3 bases, and 25 bases lay between the germline ends. The germline V gene encodes CDR1 MNHEY and CDR2 SMNVEV (reference sequence). The CDR3 sequence is CASSPPGLRAFGDTEAFF. The CDR3 DNA reads TGTGCCAGCAGTCCTCCGGGTCTTAGGGCTTTCGGGGACACTGAAGCTTTCTTT.

The CDR3 protein is CASSAGGMGETQYF. The DNA for the CDR3 is TGCGCCAGCAGCGCTGGGGGCATGGGGGAGACCCAGTACTTC. This chain links TRBV5-1 with TRBJ2-5; weak D call: TRBD1 (6 bases). The CDR3 consists of 14 residues. V was shortened by 4 bases and J by 5 bases, with 15 bases between the two germline ends. Germline CDR1 reads SGHRS; CDR2 reads YFSETQ.

The chain links TRBV11-3 to TRBJ2-3, with D tentatively TRBD1 (6 bases). Trimming took off 5 bases at V and 0 bases at J, with 9 bases between the two ends. This CDR3 spans 14 amino acids. Looked up from germline, CDR1 is SGHNT and CDR2 is YENEEA. CDR3 sequence (DNA): TGTGCCAGCAGCGCAGGGGCTAGCACAGATACGCAGTATTTT. Protein sequence: CASSAGASTDTQYF.

The V gene is TRBV7-9, the J gene TRBJ1-1, with 8 nucleotides matching TRBD1. There are 14 residues in the CDR3. Losses at the gene ends were 6 bases for V and 7 bases for J; bases not matched to a gene: 10. CDR1 is SEHNR, CDR2 FQNEAQ, per germline (reference sequence). CDR3 sequence: CASRATGDPFEAFF. The CDR3 DNA reads TGTGCCAGCAGGGCGACAGGGGATCCCTTTGAAGCTTTCTTT.

This chain joins TRBV3-1 (or the pseudogene TRBV3-2) and TRBJ1-2; 9 bases are a match to TRBD1. Germline CDR1 reads LGHDT; CDR2 reads YNNKEL (reference sequence). J was trimmed by 3 bases and V by 0 bases; bases with no gene match: 5. The CDR3 runs 16 residues. CDR3 nucleotide sequence: TGTGCCAGCAGCCAAGATGGGACAGGGAATTACTATGGCTACACCTTC. This translates into CASSQDGTGNYYGYTF.

The J gene is TRBJ2-3, the V gene TRBV5-1; D might be TRBD2 (5 bases). The V and J ends lost 3 bases and 6 bases respectively, with 14 bases between them. Germline-derived CDR1 and CDR2 are SGHRS and YFSETQ. The CDR3 runs to 14 residues. This CDR3 is CASSSDATGDTQYF. Written as DNA, the CDR3 is TGCGCCAGCAGCTCGGACGCCACGGGGGATACGCAGTATTTT. Looking up the rest from reference TRBV5-1 and TRBJ2-3 gives the full variable domain: KAGVTQTPRYLIKTRGQQVTLSCSPISGHRSVSWYQQTPGQGLQFLFEYFSETQRNKGNFPGRFSGRQFSNSRSEMNVSTLELGDSALYLCASSSDATGDTQYFGPGTRLTVL.

This chain joins TRBV10-3 and TRBJ2-1, with 11 bases lining up with TRBD2. The germline V gene encodes CDR1 ENHRY and CDR2 SYGVKD. The J segment lost 9 bases and the V segment lost 4 bases, leaving 8 bases of the junction unmatched. This CDR3 region has 15 residues. CDR3 nucleotides: TGTGCCATCAGTGTTACTAGCGGGAGTGTGACTGAGCAGTTCTTC. Encoded protein: CAISVTSGSVTEQFF.

The chain uses TRBV7-9 and TRBJ1-6; 7 nucleotides align to TRBD1. Germline V gene sequence: CDR1 SEHNR, CDR2 FQNEAQ (reference sequence). V shed 3 bases and J 6 bases; nucleotides not matched to a gene: 2. This CDR3 region has 14 residues. CDR3 sequence reads: CASSFGTANSPLHF. CDR3 nucleotides: TGTGCCAGCAGCTTCGGGACAGCTAATTCACCCCTCCACTTT.

In this sample, this clone turned up a few times. The CDR3 here is CASSHDRVNEQFF. The DNA for the CDR3 is TGCGCCAGCAGCCACGACAGGGTCAATGAGCAGTTCTTC. This chain uses TRBV4-3 with TRBJ2-1, with TRBD1 matching over 7 bases. J was trimmed by 6 bases and V by 3 bases; bases with no gene match: 2. The CDR3 is 13 amino acids. CDR1 and CDR2 from the germline V gene are LGHNA and YSLEER.

The chain combines TRBV19 with TRBJ2-5; maybe TRBD2 (5 bases). The CDR3 extends over 13 amino acids. V lost 8 bases and J lost 5, with 15 bases in between. Germline V gene sequence: CDR1 LNHDA, CDR2 SQIVND (reference sequence). The CDR3 nucleotides are TGTGCCAGTCGGCAACGTGGGGAGGAGACCCAGTACTTC. It specifies CASRQRGEETQYF.

The rearrangement links TRBV7-2 to TRBJ2-4, with 10 bases matching TRBD2. The junction had 15 bases not matched to a gene; V was cut back by 5 bases and J by 8 bases. CDR1 and CDR2 (germline): SGHTA, FQGNSA. The CDR3 loop spans 17 amino acids. In nucleotides, the CDR3 is TGTGCCAGCAGCCTGCAATCCGGGACTAGCGTAGTAGACATTCAGTACTTC. Amino acids: CASSLQSGTSVVDIQYF.

The chain links TRBV11-3 to TRBJ1-1, with D possibly being TRBD1 (6 bases). Trimming removed 5 bases from V and 2 bases from J, with 15 bases in between. The CDR3 extends over 15 amino acids. The germline V gene has CDR1 SGHNT and CDR2 YENEEA. This chain's CDR3 is CASSRAGTTNTEAFF. The CDR3 DNA is TGTGCCAGCAGCCGTGCCGGGACAACAAACACTGAAGCTTTCTTT.

This chain joins TRBV4-1 and TRBJ2-2; no clear D gene. CDR1 MGHRA and CDR2 YSYEKL come from the germline V gene. The CDR3 spans 13 residues. V gave up 1 base and J gave up 5 bases, with 5 bases separating them. The CDR3, as DNA: TGCGCCAGCAGCCAAGGCGTTACCGGGGAGCTGTTTTTT. This codes for CASSQGVTGELFF.

The chain uses TRBV2 and TRBJ1-3; TRBD1 might be the D (6 bases). The CDR3 has 13 residues. Germline CDR1 reads SNHLY; CDR2 reads FYNNEI. V was clipped by 4 bases and J by 8 bases, with 12 bases between them. In nucleotides, the CDR3 is TGTGCCAGCAGTGTAGACAGGCAGTACACCATATATTTT. Its protein is CASSVDRQYTIYF.

This chain links TRBV27 with TRBJ2-7, with D perhaps matching TRBD1 (5 bases). Germline loops: CDR1 MNHEY, CDR2 SMNVEV (reference sequence). With 0 bases removed from V and 3 bases from J, the gap between germline ends came to 12 bases. The CDR3 totals 15 residues. CDR3 coding DNA: TGTGCCAGCAGTTTATCCAGGGCGGCAATCTACGAGCAGTACTTC. This codes for CASSLSRAAIYEQYF.

The chain recombines TRBV23-1 with TRBJ2-7, with 9 positions matching TRBD1. TRBV23-1 is noted as an ORF with a role that remains uncertain. There are 15 residues in the CDR3. V gave up 10 bases and J gave up 5 bases; unmatched junction bases: 15. The CDR3 region has the DNA TGCGCCATTCGAAGGGACAGGGAAACGGAGGACGAGCAGTACTTC. It codes for CAIRRDRETEDEQYF.

J is TRBJ2-1 and V is TRBV11-2; unclear D gene. CDR1 SGHAT and CDR2 FQNNGV come from the germline V gene. The CDR3 spans 11 residues. V was shortened by 5 bases and J by 6 bases, with 5 bases between the two germline ends. DNA for the CDR3: TGTGCCAGCAGCCCTAGCAATGAGCAGTTCTTC. The encoded protein is CASSPSNEQFF. The full variable domain, in which reference TRBV11-2 and TRBJ2-1 provide the parts outside the CDR3, is EAGVAQSPRYKIIEKRQSVAFWCNPISGHATLYWYQQILGQGPKLLIQFQNNGVVDDSQLPKDRFSAERLKGVDSTLKIQPAKLEDSAVYLCASSPSNEQFFGPGTRLTVL.

The chain employs TRBV5-1 and TRBJ2-7, with D possibly TRBD2 on 7 matching bases. Germline V gives CDR1 SGHRS, CDR2 YFSETQ. V was cut by 0 bases and J by 6 bases, with 13 bases left in between. The CDR3 sequence is 14 residues long. CDR3 residues: CASSLVQGGGEQYF. CDR3 coding DNA: TGCGCCAGCAGCTTGGTCCAAGGGGGGGGCGAGCAGTACTTC.

This clone was counted a few times. V is TRBV5-1 and J is TRBJ1-1; D might be TRBD1 (6 bases). Trimming took off 4 bases at V and 3 bases at J, with 16 bases between the two ends. Germline CDR1 and CDR2: SGHRS and YFSETQ. CDR3 length equals 15 residues. CDR3: CASSTLTGTHTEAFF. The CDR3 DNA follows: TGCGCCAGCAGCACCTTAACAGGGACCCACACTGAAGCTTTCTTT.

This chain uses TRBV2 with TRBJ2-1; D may be TRBD2 (6 bases). Germline lookup yields CDR1 SNHLY and CDR2 FYNNEI. This CDR3 region has 14 residues. The V gene lost 3 bases and the J gene lost 14 bases, with 20 bases spanning the gap. CDR3 sequence reads: CASSEGLADFPKFF. The CDR3 DNA follows: TGTGCCAGCAGTGAGGGACTTGCTGATTTTCCAAAGTTCTTC.

This clone was detected only a few times. This chain uses TRBV2 with TRBJ1-1; D might be TRBD1 (5 bases). V was shortened by 6 bases and J by 2 bases, with 16 bases between the two germline ends. The germline gives CDR1 SNHLY, CDR2 FYNNEI. This CDR3 has 15 residues. The CDR3 DNA reads as TGTGCCAGCAGCGGCCTCTGGCAGGGTAACACTGAAGCTTTCTTT. Translated, it gives CASSGLWQGNTEAFF. The full variable domain, completed using reference TRBV2 and TRBJ1-1, is EPEVTQTPSHQVTQMGQEVILRCVPISNHLYFYWYRQILGQKVEFLVSFYNNEISEKSEIFDDQFSVERPDGSNFTLKIRSTKLEDSAMYFCASSGLWQGNTEAFFGQGTRLTVV.

The rearrangement joins TRBV27 to TRBJ2-5; 11 positions agree with TRBD2. With 5 bases clipped from V and 7 bases from J, the junction kept 3 bases outside the gene matches. Germline-derived CDR1 and CDR2 are MNHEY and SMNVEV (reference sequence). This CDR3 is built from 13 residues. Written as DNA, the CDR3 is TGTGCCAGCAGTCCGGGGACTAGCGGGACCCAGTACTTC. It specifies CASSPGTSGTQYF.

This chain uses TRBV7-9 with TRBJ1-5; 7 bases line up with TRBD1. CDR3 length equals 15 residues. Germline V gene sequence: CDR1 SEHNR, CDR2 FQNEAQ (reference sequence). Germline trimming cut 5 bases from V and 8 bases from J; bases unmatched to any gene: 12. In nucleotides, the CDR3 is TGTGCCAGCAGCCGACAGGGATTAGGTGATGAGCCCCAGCATTTT. Its protein product is CASSRQGLGDEPQHF. The variable domain in full, with the rest retrieved from reference TRBV7-9 and TRBJ1-5, is DTGVSQNPRHKITKRGQNVTFRCDPISEHNRLYWYRQTLGQGPEFLTYFQNEAQLEKSRLLSDRFSAERPKGSFSTLEIQRTEQGDSAMYLCASSRQGLGDEPQHFGDGTRLSIL.

This clone was seen more than once but under ten times. J is TRBJ1-3 and V is TRBV9; 9 bases match TRBD1. CDR3 length: 15 amino acids. V shed 2 bases, J shed 8 bases, and the junction held 8 bases outside the gene matches. The germline V gene has CDR1 SGDLS and CDR2 YYNGEE. The CDR3 loop reads CASSVLTGGEDTIYF. Here the CDR3 DNA reads TGTGCCAGCAGCGTCCTCACAGGGGGCGAAGACACCATATATTTT.

This chain uses TRBV4-2 with TRBJ2-5; 9 bases match TRBD1. V shed 3 bases, J shed 5 bases, and the junction held 4 bases outside the gene matches. This CDR3 contains 14 residues. Germline CDR1 is LGHNA and CDR2 is YNFKEQ. The CDR3 here is CASSHGTGLETQYF. The DNA for the CDR3 is TGTGCCAGCAGCCACGGGACAGGGTTGGAGACCCAGTACTTC.

The V and J genes are TRBV3-1 (or the pseudogene TRBV3-2) and TRBJ1-6, with D hard to call. This CDR3 spans 14 amino acids. V was shortened by 5 bases and J by 7 bases, with 12 bases between the two germline ends. The V gene's germline CDR1 is LGHDT and CDR2 YNNKEL (reference sequence). The CDR3 nucleotides read TGTGCCAGCAGCGAAACGAGTGTGAATTCACCCCTCCACTTT. Its protein is CASSETSVNSPLHF.

In nucleotides, the CDR3 is TGTGCCAGCGTTGACCTCGCGACAGGGATTAACTATGGCTACACCTTC. Protein: CASVDLATGINYGYTF. The V and J genes are TRBV27 and TRBJ1-2, with 7 bases matching TRBD1. Germline CDR1 reads MNHEY; CDR2 reads SMNVEV (reference sequence). J gave up 1 base and V 8 bases, and 13 bases lay outside the gene matches. The CDR3 has 16 residues.

This chain connects TRBV30 to TRBJ1-6, with D uncertain. Germline CDR1 is GTSNPN and CDR2 is SVGIG (reference sequence). The CDR3 totals 13 residues. V lost 8 bases and J 3 bases, leaving 11 bases between the germline ends. This CDR3 reads CAERTGYNSPLHF. The CDR3 DNA follows: TGTGCCGAGCGGACTGGCTATAATTCACCCCTCCACTTT. Full variable domain (missing parts from reference TRBV30 and TRBJ1-6): SQTIHQWPATLVQPVGSPLSLECTVEGTSNPNLYWYRQAAGRGLQLLFYSVGIGQISSEVPQNLSASRPQDRQFILSSKKLLLSDSGFYLCAERTGYNSPLHFGNGTRLTVT.